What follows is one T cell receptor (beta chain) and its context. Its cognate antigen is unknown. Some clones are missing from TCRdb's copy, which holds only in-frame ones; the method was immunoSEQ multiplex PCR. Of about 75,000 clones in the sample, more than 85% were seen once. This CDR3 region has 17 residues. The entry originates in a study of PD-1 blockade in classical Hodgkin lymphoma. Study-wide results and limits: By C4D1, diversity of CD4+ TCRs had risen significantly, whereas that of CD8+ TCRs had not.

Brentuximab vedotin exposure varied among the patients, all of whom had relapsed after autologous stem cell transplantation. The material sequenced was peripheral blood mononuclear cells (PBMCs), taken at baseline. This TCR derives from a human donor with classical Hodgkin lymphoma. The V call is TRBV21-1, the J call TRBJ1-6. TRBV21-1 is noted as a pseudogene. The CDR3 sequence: CASSKGTPFGGNSPLHF. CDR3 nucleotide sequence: TGTGCCAGCAGCAAGGGGACCCCGTTTGGGGGTAATTCACCCCTCCACTTT.